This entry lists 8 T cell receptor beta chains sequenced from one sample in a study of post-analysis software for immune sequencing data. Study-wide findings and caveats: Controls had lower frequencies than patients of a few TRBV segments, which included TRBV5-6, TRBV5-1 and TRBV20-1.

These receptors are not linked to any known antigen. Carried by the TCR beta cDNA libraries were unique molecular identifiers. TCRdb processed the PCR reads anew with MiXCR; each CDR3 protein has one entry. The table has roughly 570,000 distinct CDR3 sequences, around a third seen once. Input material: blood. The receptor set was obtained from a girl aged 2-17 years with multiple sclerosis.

CDR3 amino acids: CASSDRLYEQYF. The CDR3 nucleotides read TGCGCCAGCTCCGACCGCCTTTACGAGCAGTACTTC. This chain links TRBV5-1 with TRBJ2-7, with D uncertain. This CDR3 comprises 12 residues. The ends were cut back, 7 bases at V and 4 bases at J, with 12 bases in the middle. Germline loops: CDR1 SGHRS, CDR2 YFSETQ.

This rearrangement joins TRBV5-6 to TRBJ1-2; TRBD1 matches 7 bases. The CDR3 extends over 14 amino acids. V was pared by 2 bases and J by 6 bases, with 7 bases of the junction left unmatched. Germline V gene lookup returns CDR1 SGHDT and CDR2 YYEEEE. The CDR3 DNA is TGTGCCAGCAGCTTCCAGGGGGTTATTGATGGCTACACCTTC. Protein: CASSFQGVIDGYTF.

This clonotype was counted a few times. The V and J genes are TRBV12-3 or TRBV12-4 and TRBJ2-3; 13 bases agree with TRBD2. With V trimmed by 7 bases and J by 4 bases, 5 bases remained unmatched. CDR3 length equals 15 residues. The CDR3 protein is CASTLLAGGPDTQYF. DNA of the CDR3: TGTGCCAGCACCCTACTAGCGGGGGGGCCAGATACGCAGTATTTT.

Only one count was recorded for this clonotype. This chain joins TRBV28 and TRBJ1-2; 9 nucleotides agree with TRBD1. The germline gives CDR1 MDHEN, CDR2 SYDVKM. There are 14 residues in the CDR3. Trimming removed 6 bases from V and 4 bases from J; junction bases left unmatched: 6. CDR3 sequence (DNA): TGTGCCAGCAGGGGACAGGGAGGCGGCTATGGCTACACCTTC. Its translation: CASRGQGGGYGYTF.

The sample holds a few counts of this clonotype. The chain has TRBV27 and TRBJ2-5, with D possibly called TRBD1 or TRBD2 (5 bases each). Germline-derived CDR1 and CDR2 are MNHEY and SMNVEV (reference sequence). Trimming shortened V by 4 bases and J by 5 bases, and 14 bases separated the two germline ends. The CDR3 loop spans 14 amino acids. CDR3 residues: CASSSPRGLETQYF. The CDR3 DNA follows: TGTGCCAGCAGTTCCCCCCGGGGCCTGGAGACCCAGTACTTC.

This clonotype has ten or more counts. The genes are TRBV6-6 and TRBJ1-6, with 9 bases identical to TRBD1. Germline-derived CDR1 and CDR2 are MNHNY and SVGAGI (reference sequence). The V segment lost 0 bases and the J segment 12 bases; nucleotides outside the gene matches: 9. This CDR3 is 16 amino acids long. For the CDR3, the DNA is TGTGCCAGCAGTTACTCCCCCGGGACAGGGTCGTTACCCCTCCACTTT. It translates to CASSYSPGTGSLPLHF.

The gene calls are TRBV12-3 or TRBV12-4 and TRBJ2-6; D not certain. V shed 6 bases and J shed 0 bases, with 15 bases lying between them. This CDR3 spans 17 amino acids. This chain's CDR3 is CASSRGPDHSGANVLTF. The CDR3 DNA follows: TGTGCCAGCAGCCGAGGCCCGGACCACTCTGGGGCCAACGTCCTGACTTTC.

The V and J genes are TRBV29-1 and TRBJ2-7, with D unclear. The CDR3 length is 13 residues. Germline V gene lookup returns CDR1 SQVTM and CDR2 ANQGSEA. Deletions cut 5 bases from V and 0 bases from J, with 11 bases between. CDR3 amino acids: CSVIRAVSYEQYF. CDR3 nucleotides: TGCAGCGTTATCCGGGCCGTCTCCTACGAGCAGTACTTC.